The 28 T cell receptor beta chains reported below all come from one sample, sequenced in a study of T-cell memory formation after mild COVID-19. Via MiXCR, TCRdb re-called the 5' RACE reads, giving one row per CDR3 protein. The table has 68,000 or so distinct CDR3 sequences, 16% seen once; the top ten hold around 31%. Material: PBMCs or a T cell subset sorted from them (not recorded which). These receptors were taken from an adult woman who had mild COVID-19 (a few samples of this study predate the infection). Cell type and time point are not known.

This clonotype occurred a few times. V and J are TRBV7-9 and TRBJ2-2; 7 positions match TRBD1. This CDR3 has 16 amino acids. Per germline, CDR1 SEHNR and CDR2 FQNEAQ (reference sequence). Unmatched junction bases numbered 7, after V lost 5 bases and J lost 1 base. This CDR3 reads CASSPPDRMNTGELFF. The CDR3 DNA is TGTGCCAGCAGCCCACCGGACAGGATGAACACCGGGGAGCTGTTTTTT.

This clonotype was seen more than once but under ten times. The rearrangement joins TRBV20-1 to TRBJ2-7; 9 bases agree with TRBD1. CDR1 DFQATT and CDR2 SNEGSKA come from the germline V gene (reference sequence). The trim removed 7 bases at V and 5 bases at J, leaving 9 bases unmatched. The CDR3 is 13 amino acids. CDR3 nucleotides: TGCAGTGGTTGGACAGGGGAGTACAACGAGCAGTACTTC. Its translation: CSGWTGEYNEQYF.

This clonotype was found many times. This rearrangement joins TRBV7-9 to TRBJ2-5; D might be TRBD1 (6 bases). The CDR3 length is 15 residues. The germline gives CDR1 SEHNR, CDR2 FQNEAQ (reference sequence). The V and J ends lost 3 bases and 2 bases respectively, with 13 bases between them. CDR3 amino acids: CASSFGQGIQETQYF. In nucleotides, the CDR3 is TGTGCCAGCAGCTTTGGGCAGGGGATTCAAGAGACCCAGTACTTC.

In its sample, this clonotype was seen many times. The V gene is TRBV7-8, the J gene TRBJ2-3, with a weak D call TRBD1 (5 bases). The germline CDR1 and CDR2 sequences are SGHVS and FQNEAQ. Trimming stripped 8 bases from V and 4 bases from J, with 16 bases between. The CDR3 covers 14 residues. The CDR3 DNA reads as TGTGCCAGCGCTCATTTTAGGGGTGCAGATACGCAGTATTTT. It translates to CASAHFRGADTQYF.

V gene TRBV20-1 combines with J gene TRBJ1-6; weak D call: TRBD1 (6 bases). CDR1 DFQATT and CDR2 SNEGSKA come from the germline V gene (reference sequence). This CDR3 spans 17 amino acids. Trimming stripped 0 bases from V and 0 bases from J, with 12 bases between. CDR3 DNA: TGCAGTGCTAGAGATTTCGGACAGAGCTCCTATAATTCACCCCTCCACTTT. Translation: CSARDFGQSSYNSPLHF.

The chain joins TRBV7-8 to TRBJ2-7; possible D gene TRBD1, 5 bases. This CDR3 region has 14 residues. Trimming shortened V by 2 bases and J by 3 bases, and 11 bases separated the two germline ends. Germline values: CDR1 SGHVS, CDR2 FQNEAQ. The chain's CDR3 is CASSLKTVIYEQYF. Here the CDR3 DNA reads TGTGCCAGCAGCTTAAAGACAGTAATCTACGAGCAGTACTTC.

The V and J genes are TRBV13 and TRBJ2-5; D ambiguous. Trimming removed 0 bases at V and 8 bases at J, with 7 bases between. CDR3 length: 12 amino acids. CDR1 and CDR2 from the germline V gene are PRHDT and FYEKMQ (reference sequence). The CDR3 here is CASSLGVETQYF. The CDR3 DNA sequence: TGTGCCAGCAGCTTAGGGGTGGAAACCCAGTACTTC.

This clonotype was recorded a few times. V and J are TRBV10-2 and TRBJ1-5; D call uncertain. The CDR3 has 13 residues. Germline lookup yields CDR1 WSHSY and CDR2 SAAADI. V lost 2 bases to trimming and J lost 1 base, with 3 bases between them. The CDR3 is CASSERSNQPQHF. CDR3 nucleotide sequence: TGCGCCAGCAGTGAGAGGAGCAATCAGCCCCAGCATTTT.

This clonotype was observed a few times. V gene TRBV20-1 combines with J gene TRBJ2-3; D is perhaps TRBD2 (6 bases). The V end lost 6 bases, the J end lost 1 base, and 23 bases lay between the germline ends. Germline V lookup: CDR1 DFQATT, CDR2 SNEGSKA (reference sequence). This CDR3 region has 17 residues. The CDR3 DNA reads as TGCAGTGCACAGCTTAGGGGAATTAGCGGAGGCACAGATACGCAGTATTTT. As protein: CSAQLRGISGGTDTQYF.

This clonotype was seen a few times. The rearrangement links TRBV6-5 to TRBJ2-1; the D gene is possibly TRBD2 (6 bases). V lost 1 base to trimming and J lost 0 bases, with 28 bases between them. The CDR3 length is 22 residues. Looked up from germline, CDR1 is MNHEY and CDR2 is SVGAGI. Here the CDR3 reads CASSYYPLVGRGGTRSYNEQFF. CDR3 DNA: TGTGCCAGCAGTTACTATCCCCTCGTAGGTCGTGGCGGGACCCGCTCCTACAATGAGCAGTTCTTC.

The rearrangement links TRBV6-5 to TRBJ2-1, with 7 bases that match TRBD2. Germline CDR1 MNHEY, CDR2 SVGAGI. CDR3 length: 12 amino acids. The J segment lost 15 bases and the V segment lost 0 bases, leaving 5 bases of the junction unmatched. In DNA form, the CDR3 reads TGTGCCAGCAGTTACTCGGGAGGGCCGGCGTTCTTC. Translating it yields CASSYSGGPAFF.

This chain links TRBV7-8 with TRBJ2-3; TRBD1 is a possible D gene (6 bases). The CDR3 is 12 residues long. Germline V lookup: CDR1 SGHVS, CDR2 FQNEAQ. Trimming took off 11 bases at V and 2 bases at J, with 11 bases between the two ends. CDR3 region: CASGAFTDTQYF. The CDR3 DNA follows: TGTGCCTCAGGGGCCTTCACAGATACGCAGTATTTT.

This clonotype was counted only a few times. The chain has TRBV5-1 and TRBJ2-7, with TRBD1 identical over 8 bases. CDR3 size: 13 residues. CDR1 and CDR2 (germline): SGHRS, YFSETQ. V was clipped by 4 bases and J by 7 bases; unmatched bases: 7. CDR3 sequence (DNA): TGCGCCAGCAGCGCCAGGGGGCACGATGAGCAGTACTTC. Translation: CASSARGHDEQYF.

The chain joins TRBV4-1 to TRBJ2-1; TRBD2 aligns across 9 bases. This CDR3 comprises 15 residues. The V and J ends lost 4 bases and 3 bases, in that order; junction bases with no gene match: 4. Germline V CDR1 and CDR2: MGHRA, YSYEKL. The CDR3 here is CASSLSGGSYNEQFF. The CDR3 region has the DNA TGCGCCAGCAGCCTCAGCGGGGGGAGCTACAATGAGCAGTTCTTC.

This clonotype was seen only a few times. This rearrangement joins TRBV7-9 to TRBJ1-1, with D tentatively TRBD1 (5 bases). The length of the CDR3 is 14 residues. Germline V gene data show CDR1 as SEHNR and CDR2 as FQNEAQ (reference sequence). The V end was cut by 6 bases, the J end by 8 bases, with 19 bases between. CDR3 nucleotide sequence: TGTGCCAGCAGTCCGAGCTTTGGGGGGTCGGAAGCTTTCTTT. This encodes CASSPSFGGSEAFF. Full variable domain (remainder filled in from reference TRBV7-9 and TRBJ1-1): DTGVSQNPRHKITKRGQNVTFRCDPISEHNRLYWYRQTLGQGPEFLTYFQNEAQLEKSRLLSDRFSAERPKGSFSTLEIQRTEQGDSAMYLCASSPSFGGSEAFFGQGTRLTVV.

This clonotype was found a few times. The chain employs TRBV19 and TRBJ2-1; 10 bases match TRBD2. In germline, CDR1 is LNHDA, CDR2 SQIVND (reference sequence). CDR3 length equals 15 residues. V shed 8 bases, J shed 0 bases, and the junction held 4 bases outside the gene matches. CDR3 residues: CASAPSGSSYNEQFF. CDR3 DNA: TGTGCCAGTGCCCCTAGCGGGAGCTCCTACAATGAGCAGTTCTTC.

There are a few counts of this clonotype. The chain couples TRBV6-1 to TRBJ2-1, with 8 bases aligning to TRBD2. The CDR3 loop spans 13 amino acids. CDR1 MNHNS and CDR2 SASEGT come from the germline V gene. V was clipped by 8 bases and J by 8 bases; unmatched bases: 8. The CDR3 here is CASAGTRGYEQFF. As DNA, the CDR3 is TGTGCCAGCGCCGGGACTAGAGGCTATGAGCAGTTCTTC.

This clonotype was found a few times. The V and J genes are TRBV9 and TRBJ1-4; weak D call: TRBD1 (5 bases). The ends were cut back, 4 bases at V and 0 bases at J, with 19 bases in the middle. The CDR3 has 18 residues. The germline CDR1 and CDR2 sequences are SGDLS and YYNGEE. This CDR3 reads CASSRTGGPSTTNEKLFF. The CDR3 bases are TGTGCCAGCAGCCGAACAGGAGGCCCCTCCACAACTAATGAAAAACTGTTTTTT. The whole variable domain, filled in from reference TRBV9 and TRBJ1-4, reads DSGVTQTPKHLITATGQRVTLRCSPRSGDLSVYWYQQSLDQGLQFLIQYYNGEERAKGNILERFSAQQFPDLHSELNLSSLELGDSALYFCASSRTGGPSTTNEKLFFGSGTQLSVL.

This clonotype occurred once. The J gene is TRBJ2-7, the V gene TRBV6-6; possibly TRBD1 or TRBD2 for D (7 bases each). V was shortened by 5 bases and J by 3 bases, with 14 bases between the two germline ends. CDR3 size: 14 residues. Germline V gene data show CDR1 as MNHNY and CDR2 as SVGAGI (reference sequence). The CDR3 sequence: CASSQTGEGYEQYF. DNA of the CDR3: TGTGCCAGCAGTCAAACAGGGGAGGGCTACGAGCAGTACTTC.

V gene TRBV6-1 combines with J gene TRBJ2-1; the match to TRBD2 covers 8 bases. Trimming removed 5 bases from V and 5 bases from J; junction bases left unmatched: 8. This CDR3 is built from 15 residues. The germline V gene encodes CDR1 MNHNS and CDR2 SASEGT. CDR3 DNA: TGTGCCAGCAGTCCGACTAGCGTCGTAGACAATGAGCAGTTCTTC. As protein: CASSPTSVVDNEQFF.

The table lists this clonotype with a few counts. The CDR3: CASSFPRLGTGVVVEQFF. DNA of the CDR3: TGCGCCAGCAGCTTCCCCCGCCTCGGGACAGGGGTTGTAGTTGAGCAGTTCTTC. The genes are TRBV5-1 and TRBJ2-1, with 10 bases fitting TRBD1. J gave up 9 bases and V 2 bases, and 17 bases lay outside the gene matches. This CDR3 region has 18 residues. CDR1 is SGHRS, CDR2 YFSETQ, per germline.

This clonotype was counted between two and nine times. The chain employs TRBV7-6 and TRBJ2-3, with a possible D match to TRBD2 (6 bases). The CDR3 contains 15 residues. V was shortened by 5 bases and J by 4 bases, with 16 bases between the two germline ends. Germline V lookup: CDR1 SGHVS, CDR2 FNYEAQ. The CDR3: CASSVGVAASDTQYF. DNA of the CDR3: TGTGCCAGCAGCGTAGGGGTAGCGGCTTCAGATACGCAGTATTTT.

This clonotype has a handful of counts. The J gene is TRBJ1-4, the V gene TRBV5-1; TRBD1 matches at 8 bases. The CDR3 runs 16 residues. The germline gives CDR1 SGHRS, CDR2 YFSETQ. V lost 3 bases and J lost 6; bases outside the gene matches: 10. Written as DNA, the CDR3 is TGCGCCAGCAGCTCGCACCCACAGGGGGAATATGAAAAACTGTTTTTT. This sequence encodes CASSSHPQGEYEKLFF.

The sample holds a few counts of this clonotype. This chain uses TRBV7-9 with TRBJ2-5, with 8 bases matching TRBD1. With 3 bases clipped from V and 1 base from J, the junction kept 7 bases outside the gene matches. CDR3 length equals 16 residues. Germline loops: CDR1 SEHNR, CDR2 FQNEAQ (reference sequence). As DNA, the CDR3 is TGTGCCAGCAGCTTGGGCCTGGGACAGGCCCAAGAGACCCAGTACTTC. Translation gives CASSLGLGQAQETQYF.

This clonotype was found a few times. This chain joins TRBV7-2 and TRBJ2-3; D could derive from TRBD1 or TRBD2 (7 bases each). V was pared by 5 bases and J by 3 bases, with 21 bases between. The CDR3 has 17 residues. The germline V gene encodes CDR1 SGHTA and CDR2 FQGNSA. CDR3 sequence (DNA): TGTGCCAGCAGCCCAGGGGGGAGGGGCCCCCGGACAGATACGCAGTATTTT. As protein: CASSPGGRGPRTDTQYF.

This clonotype was observed many times. The chain couples TRBV9 to TRBJ2-3; D possibly corresponds to TRBD1 (5 bases). Trimming removed 1 base at V and 0 bases at J, with 12 bases between. This CDR3 spans 16 amino acids. Germline V gene data show CDR1 as SGDLS and CDR2 as YYNGEE. The CDR3 bases are TGTGCCAGCAGCGTACAAGGGGTTACTAGCACAGATACGCAGTATTTT. Its translation: CASSVQGVTSTDTQYF.

This clonotype was observed a handful of times. The gene calls are TRBV2 and TRBJ1-1, with D possibly TRBD1 on 6 matching bases. This CDR3 has 14 amino acids. Per the germline V gene, CDR1 is SNHLY and CDR2 is FYNNEI. The V end lost 2 bases, the J end lost 8 bases, and 15 bases lay between the germline ends. The CDR3 region has the DNA TGTGCCAGCAGTGAATATCAGGGGCGAGGGGAAGCTTTCTTT. It specifies CASSEYQGRGEAFF. Filled out from reference TRBV2 and TRBJ1-1, the complete variable domain reads EPEVTQTPSHQVTQMGQEVILRCVPISNHLYFYWYRQILGQKVEFLVSFYNNEISEKSEIFDDQFSVERPDGSNFTLKIRSTKLEDSAMYFCASSEYQGRGEAFFGQGTRLTVV.

The CDR3 reads CASSGENTDREIRQPQHF. The CDR3, as DNA: TGTGCCAGCAGTGGGGAAAACACGGACAGGGAGATCCGGCAGCCCCAGCATTTT. This chain connects TRBV6-5 to TRBJ1-5; 8 bases agree with TRBD1. Trimming removed 5 bases from V and 7 bases from J; junction bases left unmatched: 19. CDR3 length: 18 amino acids. CDR1 is MNHEY, CDR2 SVGAGI, per germline.